The 23 T cell receptor beta chains presented below share a single source sample, sequenced in a study of T cells in Graves' hyperthyroidism and ophthalmopathy. The CDR3 regions of TCR beta were amplified from RNA transcripts. First-round RT-PCR targeting the TCR CDR3 was performed with the HTBI primer set. One entry per CDR3 protein, called by TCRdb with MiXCR from the multiplex PCR reads. The table shows about 540,000 distinct CDR3 sequences, with around 42% occurring only once. Sequenced: peripheral blood or thyroid tissue (not recorded which). The receptors stem from a woman aged 18-29 years with Graves' hyperthyroidism.

Concerning this clonotype: Germline is not matched at one junction end, which may reflect a read error. CDR3 nucleotide sequence: TGTGCCAGCAGCACCGGGACAGGGAGGTTC. It translates to CASSTGTGRF. The gene calls are TRBV7-9 and TRBJ2-2, with 9 bases aligning to TRBD1. This CDR3 spans 10 amino acids. The germline gives CDR1 SEHNR, CDR2 FQNEAQ (reference sequence). The variable domain in full, completed from reference TRBV7-9 and TRBJ2-2, reads DTGVSQNPRHKITKRGQNVTFRCDPISEHNRLYWYRQTLGQGPEFLTYFQNEAQLEKSRLLSDRFSAERPKGSFSTLEIQRTEQGDSAMYLCASSTGTGRFGEGSRLTVL.

This chain joins TRBV11-2 and TRBJ2-7; a weak D match, TRBD1 (5 bases). CDR3 length: 14 residues. From germline, CDR1 is SGHAT and CDR2 FQNNGV. V gave up 5 bases and J gave up 5 bases, with 16 bases separating them. The CDR3 coding sequence is TGTGCCAGCAGCCCGAATCAGGGATTAAACGAGCAGTACTTC. Protein product: CASSPNQGLNEQYF. The full variable domain, with the rest looked up from reference TRBV11-2 and TRBJ2-7, is EAGVAQSPRYKIIEKRQSVAFWCNPISGHATLYWYQQILGQGPKLLIQFQNNGVVDDSQLPKDRFSAERLKGVDSTLKIQPAKLEDSAVYLCASSPNQGLNEQYFGPGTRLTVT.

As concerns this clonotype: A much larger clone lies a single base off, so this may be a read error. The chain has TRBV29-1 and TRBJ2-7; 7 nucleotides agree with TRBD1. Germline V CDR1 and CDR2: SQVTM, ANQGSEA. The CDR3 sequence is 13 residues long. J lost 6 bases, V lost 2 bases, and 7 bases had no gene match. CDR3: CSVETGTDCEQYF. The CDR3 region has the DNA TGCAGCGTTGAAACGGGGACAGACTGCGAGCAGTACTTC.

This chain links TRBV7-8 with TRBJ2-7; 9 nucleotides agree with TRBD2. This CDR3 is built from 15 residues. Germline CDR1 and CDR2: SGHVS and FQNEAQ. With 1 base clipped from V and 6 bases from J, the junction kept 7 bases outside the gene matches. In nucleotides, the CDR3 is TGTGCCAGCAGCTTAGGGGTAGCGGGAGCCGGCGAGCAGTACTTC. Its translation: CASSLGVAGAGEQYF.

For this clonotype: This sequence may be a read error, since a much larger clone differs from it by one base. J is TRBJ1-2 and V is TRBV25-1; D is undetermined. The length of the CDR3 is 13 residues. Per germline, CDR1 MGHDK and CDR2 SYGVNS. The CDR3 DNA follows: TGCGCCAGCAGCCGGGGTGCTCTTTATGGCCACACCTTC. Protein sequence: CASSRGALYGHTF.

This clonotype was seen many times. This chain connects TRBV19 to TRBJ1-6, with D possibly TRBD1 on 5 matching bases. CDR3 length: 13 amino acids. Germline V lookup: CDR1 LNHDA, CDR2 SQIVND (reference sequence). V lost 6 bases to trimming and J lost 6 bases, with 9 bases between them. Written as DNA, the CDR3 is TGTGCCAGTAGACGGGGCTCTAATTCACCCCTCCACTTT. This codes for CASRRGSNSPLHF.

The rearrangement uses TRBV24-1 and TRBJ1-1; TRBD1 might be the D (6 bases). CDR3 length equals 14 residues. V shed 8 bases and J shed 3 bases, with 15 bases lying between them. In germline, CDR1 is KGHDR, CDR2 SFDVKD. The CDR3: CATTAGGPYTEAFF. The CDR3 DNA is TGTGCCACCACAGCGGGGGGGCCTTACACTGAAGCTTTCTTT.

The CDR3 coding sequence is TGTGCCAGCAGCTTATCGGGTATATTAGCCCACGAGCAGTACTTC. Translated, it gives CASSLSGILAHEQYF. This chain joins TRBV7-9 and TRBJ2-7, with D uncertain. The V gene's germline CDR1 is SEHNR and CDR2 FQNEAQ (reference sequence). The CDR3 sequence is 15 residues long. V was pared by 2 bases and J by 5 bases, with 16 bases between. The entire variable domain, with the rest obtained from reference TRBV7-9 and TRBJ2-7, is as follows: DTGVSQNPRHKITKRGQNVTFRCDPISEHNRLYWYRQTLGQGPEFLTYFQNEAQLEKSRLLSDRFSAERPKGSFSTLEIQRTEQGDSAMYLCASSLSGILAHEQYFGPGTRLTVT.

A remark on this clonotype: An end of the junction does not agree with germline; a read error may underlie this. The chain links TRBV5-1 to TRBJ2-2; a weak D match, TRBD2 (5 bases). Germline CDR1 and CDR2: SGHRS and YFSETQ. This CDR3 has 15 amino acids. The chain's CDR3 is CASSLSGTNTGELFF. CDR3 DNA: TGTGCCAGCAGCTTAAGCGGTACGAACACCGGGGAGCTGTTTTTT. The whole variable domain, remainder taken from reference TRBV5-1 and TRBJ2-2, is KAGVTQTPRYLIKTRGQQVTLSCSPISGHRSVSWYQQTPGQGLQFLFEYFSETQRNKGNFPGRFSGRQFSNSRSEMNVSTLELGDSALYLCASSLSGTNTGELFFGEGSRLTVL.

Many counts were recorded for this clonotype. The CDR3 coding sequence is TGTGCCACCACAGCCCGGACTAGCGAGAACACCGGGGAGCTGTTTTTT. This sequence encodes CATTARTSENTGELFF. The chain is built from TRBV10-3 and TRBJ2-2, with 9 bases aligning to TRBD2. Losses at the gene ends were 10 bases for V and 1 base for J; bases not matched to a gene: 10. There are 16 residues in the CDR3. CDR1 ENHRY and CDR2 SYGVKD come from the germline V gene.

This clonotype was seen many times. The V and J genes are TRBV15 and TRBJ2-5, with TRBD1 matching 8 bases. Germline V gene data show CDR1 as LNHNV and CDR2 as YYDKDF (reference sequence). J lost 5 bases, V lost 3 bases, and 8 bases had no gene match. This CDR3 contains 15 residues. The CDR3 DNA follows: TGTGCCACCAGCAGTCGGACAGGGCTCGGGGAGACCCAGTACTTC. This sequence encodes CATSSRTGLGETQYF.

This clonotype was detected many times. V and J are TRBV24-1 and TRBJ1-2; D might be TRBD1 (6 bases). The germline CDR1 and CDR2 sequences are KGHDR and SFDVKD. The CDR3 is 14 amino acids. V lost 3 bases and J 8 bases, leaving 15 bases between the germline ends. Written as DNA, the CDR3 is TGTGCCACCAGTGATCCACAGGGAGCAAGGGGCTACACCTTC. Translation gives CATSDPQGARGYTF.

A few counts support this clonotype. The gene calls are TRBV7-3 and TRBJ2-7, with TRBD2 matching 10 bases. The CDR3 has 16 amino acids. Germline V gives CDR1 SGHTA, CDR2 FQGTGA. With 5 bases clipped from V and 4 bases from J, the junction kept 11 bases outside the gene matches. The CDR3 coding sequence is TGTGCCAGCAGCCAAGATCCTAGCGGGAGTTTTTACGAGCAGTACTTC. Translated: CASSQDPSGSFYEQYF.

This clonotype has at least ten counts. The chain carries TRBV2 and TRBJ1-6; the D is unclear. There are 14 residues in the CDR3. Trimming cost V 3 bases and J 10 bases, with 13 bases left between them. CDR1 is SNHLY, CDR2 FYNNEI, per germline. The CDR3 region has the DNA TGTGCCAGCAGTGAGGGGATTTCCGGATCACCCCTCCACTTT. It translates to CASSEGISGSPLHF.

This clonotype was seen many times. The V call is TRBV9, the J call TRBJ1-6; D not certain. This CDR3 region has 13 residues. Looked up from germline, CDR1 is SGDLS and CDR2 is YYNGEE. The germline V and J ends were trimmed by 4 bases and 7 bases, with 9 bases remaining between them. The DNA for the CDR3 is TGTGCCAGCAGCCCCCGGTGGAATTCACCCCTCCACTTT. Translating it yields CASSPRWNSPLHF.

This clonotype has more than one count but fewer than ten. The chain uses TRBV7-8 and TRBJ1-4; D gene uncertain. Germline CDR1 SGHVS, CDR2 FQNEAQ. Trimming shortened V by 5 bases and J by 8 bases, and 21 bases separated the two germline ends. This CDR3 has 16 residues. The chain's CDR3 is CASSASDGQADEKLFF. The CDR3 nucleotides are TGTGCCAGCAGCGCCTCGGATGGGCAGGCGGACGAAAAACTGTTTTTT.

V gene TRBV20-1 combines with J gene TRBJ2-2; TRBD2 matches 15 bases. Germline CDR1 is DFQATT and CDR2 is SNEGSKA (reference sequence). The ends lost 5 bases at V and 5 bases at J; junction bases unmatched: 9. The CDR3 sequence is 17 residues long. The CDR3 DNA sequence: TGCAGTGCTCCCGGACTAGCGGGAGGGCCGGGGACCGGGGAGCTGTTTTTT. It encodes CSAPGLAGGPGTGELFF.

Note on this clonotype: Relative to the germline gene, one junction end is altered; a read error may explain this. This chain links TRBV6-5 with TRBJ2-7; D gene unclear. This CDR3 has 14 residues. In germline, CDR1 is MNHEY, CDR2 SVGAGI. CDR3 amino acids: CAISYSYLDYEQYF. In DNA, the CDR3 is TGTGCCATCAGTTACTCCTACCTCGACTACGAGCAGTACTTC.

Notes on this clonotype: Given a much more abundant clone one base away, this may be a read error. The V gene is TRBV29-1, the J gene TRBJ1-4; 8 bases map to TRBD1. Germline assignment: CDR1 SQVTM and CDR2 ANQGSEA. The CDR3 spans 13 residues. The CDR3: CGVGTGGNEKLFF. Here the CDR3 DNA reads TGCGGCGTTGGGACAGGCGGAAATGAAAAACTGTTTTTT.

This clonotype was seen just once. A much more abundant neighbour one base away suggests this may be a read error. This chain connects TRBV2 to TRBJ1-6, with D possibly being TRBD1 (5 bases). V lost 4 bases and J 6 bases, leaving 10 bases between the germline ends. CDR3 length: 14 amino acids. Per the germline V gene, CDR1 is SNHLY and CDR2 is FYNNEI. The CDR3 is CASSVVRANSPLHF. The CDR3 DNA sequence: TGTGCCAGCAGTGTTGTCAGGGCTAATTCACCCCTCCACTTT. Complete variable domain (other parts from reference TRBV2 and TRBJ1-6): EPEVTQTPSHQVTQMGQEVILRCVPISNHLYFYWYRQILGQKVEFLVSFYNNEISEKSEIFDDQFSVERPDGSNFTLKIRSTKLEDSAMYFCASSVVRANSPLHFGNGTRLTVT.

This clonotype was seen a handful of times. The chain is built from TRBV25-1 and TRBJ1-2, with a tentative D call TRBD1 (6 bases). The V end lost 8 bases, the J end lost 8 bases, and 21 bases lay between the germline ends. The CDR3 is 14 amino acids. Per germline, CDR1 MGHDK and CDR2 SYGVNS. The CDR3 bases are TGTGCCAGCGTTGAAGTGTGGTCAGGGGAGGGCTACACCTTC. Its translation: CASVEVWSGEGYTF.

In its sample, this clonotype was seen many times. This chain connects TRBV24-1 to TRBJ1-5; 9 bases are shared with TRBD1. Germline V gene sequence: CDR1 KGHDR, CDR2 SFDVKD. CDR3 length: 14 residues. V lost 6 bases, J lost 7 bases, and 6 bases stayed unmatched. This chain's CDR3 is CATSLQGAWQPQHF. The DNA for the CDR3 is TGTGCCACCAGTCTACAGGGGGCTTGGCAGCCCCAGCATTTT.

The chain carries TRBV2 and TRBJ1-4; tentatively, D is TRBD1 (5 bases). The V gene's germline CDR1 is SNHLY and CDR2 FYNNEI. Trimming took off 7 bases at V and 0 bases at J, with 12 bases between the two ends. This CDR3 comprises 15 residues. CDR3 DNA sequence: TGTGCCAGCACTGACAGTTTCTCAACTAATGAAAAACTGTTTTTT. Translation gives CASTDSFSTNEKLFF.